The subject of this entry is one TCR beta chain. Its target is not known. V lost 0 bases and J lost 4, with 11 bases in between. From germline, CDR1 is SGHRS and CDR2 YFSETQ. The CDR3 consists of 14 residues. Data came from immunoSEQ multiplex PCR; TCRdb stores just in-frame clones and leaves some out. The table shows over 120,000 clones, with around nine tenths occurring only once. This specimen comes from a study of T cell responses to AZD1222 COVID-19 vaccine. Study-wide findings and caveats: Clonal diversity was possibly underestimated, and the donors were mostly white British, with more females. Samples come after the peak T cell response, not at day 14. An increase in Spike-specific TCR breadth and depth was observed after two AZD1222 doses. Along spike, vaccine-associated CD4 TCRs were found throughout, with dominance at 160-218 and 743-854.

This specimen consisted of peripheral blood, obtained on day 0 of AZD1222 vaccination. This TCR was recovered from an adult in good health. The chain couples TRBV5-1 to TRBJ2-7; D possibly corresponds to TRBD1 (5 bases). The CDR3 spells CASSLGPGPYEQYF. The CDR3 region has the DNA TGCGCCAGCAGCTTGGGTCCAGGGCCTTACGAGCAGTACTTC.